One sample yielded the 22 T cell receptor beta chains listed below, sequenced in a study of blood T cell repertoires in COVID-19. The protocol was immunoSEQ multiplex PCR, while the TCRdb copy is restricted to in-frame clones and leaves out a portion. The sample shows approximately 450,000 clones, 85% to 90% of them seen only once. The specimen sequenced was PBMCs or T cells enriched from blood (not recorded which). The receptors come from a young man who had recovered from COVID-19.

The rearrangement links TRBV4-1 to TRBJ1-5; D gene ambiguous. From germline, CDR1 is MGHRA and CDR2 YSYEKL. The germline V and J ends were trimmed by 3 bases and 1 base, with 13 bases remaining between them. This CDR3 has 16 amino acids. The CDR3 nucleotides are TGCGCCAGCAGCCACCTTGCAGGTCCCAGCAATCAGCCCCAGCATTTT. It yields the protein CASSHLAGPSNQPQHF.

The V and J genes are TRBV7-8 and TRBJ2-5; TRBD1 aligns across 8 bases. With 6 bases clipped from V and 1 base from J, the junction kept 10 bases outside the gene matches. Per germline, CDR1 SGHVS and CDR2 FQNEAQ. The CDR3 is 16 amino acids. Written as DNA, the CDR3 is TGTGCCAGCAGAAATCGGGACAGGCGGACCCAAGAGACCCAGTACTTC. Protein: CASRNRDRRTQETQYF.

This clone was seen a few times. The chain links TRBV30 to TRBJ2-6, with TRBD1 matching 7 bases. The V gene end was trimmed by 2 bases and the J gene end by 4 bases; junction bases not matched to a gene: 11. Germline CDR1 is GTSNPN and CDR2 is SVGIG (reference sequence). The CDR3 consists of 17 residues. CDR3 DNA sequence: TGTGCCTGGAGTTACGACAGGGACGCCAAAGGGGCCAACGTCCTGACTTTC. It yields the protein CAWSYDRDAKGANVLTF.

This chain links TRBV30 with TRBJ2-5; a weak D match, TRBD1 (5 bases). The length of the CDR3 is 13 residues. The ends were cut back, 0 bases at V and 5 bases at J, with 10 bases in the middle. CDR1 is GTSNPN, CDR2 SVGIG, per germline (reference sequence). DNA of the CDR3: TGTGCCTGGAGTGTAACTGGGGCGGAGACCCAGTACTTC. It is translated as CAWSVTGAETQYF.

This chain links TRBV11-2 with TRBJ1-4; no clear D gene. The CDR3 spans 13 residues. Per germline, CDR1 SGHAT and CDR2 FQNNGV. V was trimmed by 0 bases and J by 4 bases, leaving 3 bases between them. Written as DNA, the CDR3 is TGTGCCAGCAGCTTAGACCTTAATGAAAAACTGTTTTTT. Translating gives CASSLDLNEKLFF. The whole variable domain, filled in from reference TRBV11-2 and TRBJ1-4, reads EAGVAQSPRYKIIEKRQSVAFWCNPISGHATLYWYQQILGQGPKLLIQFQNNGVVDDSQLPKDRFSAERLKGVDSTLKIQPAKLEDSAVYLCASSLDLNEKLFFGSGTQLSVL.

The chain combines TRBV10-1 with TRBJ2-3; 7 positions match TRBD2. V was pared by 11 bases and J by 2 bases, with 13 bases of the junction left unmatched. This CDR3 spans 15 amino acids. The germline V gene encodes CDR1 WNHNN and CDR2 SYGVQD (reference sequence). CDR3 sequence: CASHPGTTATDTQYF. The CDR3, as DNA: TGCGCCTCTCACCCAGGGACTACCGCCACAGATACGCAGTATTTT.

The J gene is TRBJ1-5, the V gene TRBV2; D is unresolved. The V gene lost 4 bases and the J gene lost 6 bases, with 10 bases spanning the gap. Germline V gene lookup returns CDR1 SNHLY and CDR2 FYNNEI. The CDR3 sequence is 13 residues long. CDR3 sequence reads: CASSASSFQPQHF. The CDR3 region has the DNA TGTGCCAGCAGTGCTTCGTCTTTTCAGCCCCAGCATTTT.

This clone has a handful of counts. The CDR3 sequence is CASSQAPAGTNTGELFF. The CDR3 DNA follows: TGCGCCAGCAGCCAAGCCCCTGCAGGGACGAACACCGGGGAGCTGTTTTTT. The chain recombines TRBV4-1 with TRBJ2-2, with a weak D call TRBD1 (5 bases). Trimming removed 1 base at V and 0 bases at J, with 12 bases between. Germline V lookup: CDR1 MGHRA, CDR2 YSYEKL. This CDR3 has 17 amino acids.

Points on this clone: At one end, the junction sequence differs from germline, possibly due to a read error. The genes are TRBV7-7 and TRBJ1-4; a possible D gene is TRBD1 (5 bases). The CDR3 sequence is 15 residues long. Germline values: CDR1 SSHAT, CDR2 FNYEAQ (reference sequence). The CDR3, as DNA: TGTGCTAGCAGCTTTGGGGCAGGGTCTAATGAAAAACTGTTTTTT. Amino acids: CASSFGAGSNEKLFF.

The chain carries TRBV29-1 and TRBJ2-5, with 9 bases aligning to TRBD1. The CDR3 extends over 17 amino acids. Germline CDR1 and CDR2: SQVTM and ANQGSEA. V dropped 3 bases and J dropped 5; count of bases not matched to a gene: 16. The CDR3 DNA is TGCAGCGTTGAGGGCCCGTTGGGGACAGGGATTAGGGAGACCCAGTACTTC. Residues: CSVEGPLGTGIRETQYF.

The chain carries TRBV7-8 and TRBJ1-5; 8 bases agree with TRBD1. V shed 4 bases, J shed 4 bases, and the junction held 6 bases outside the gene matches. Germline V CDR1 and CDR2: SGHVS, FQNEAQ. The CDR3 is 15 amino acids. CDR3 residues: CASSSSQGANQPQHF. The CDR3 nucleotides read TGTGCCAGCAGCTCTAGTCAGGGGGCGAATCAGCCCCAGCATTTT.

This clone was picked up one time. The rearrangement links TRBV29-1 to TRBJ1-1; D unclear. V was trimmed by 6 bases and J by 1 base, leaving 9 bases between them. The CDR3 covers 12 residues. Germline CDR1 is SQVTM and CDR2 is ANQGSEA. This CDR3 reads CSVSGTNTEAFF. The CDR3 region has the DNA TGCAGCGTGTCGGGAACGAACACTGAAGCTTTCTTT.

This clone was seen once. The V gene is TRBV3-1 (or the pseudogene TRBV3-2), the J gene TRBJ1-6, with D perhaps matching TRBD1 (5 bases). The germline V and J ends were trimmed by 0 bases and 13 bases, with 22 bases remaining between them. The CDR3 sequence is 17 residues long. Germline values: CDR1 LGHDT, CDR2 YNNKEL (reference sequence). The CDR3 sequence: CASSQDKIAGSGGPLHF. Here the CDR3 DNA reads TGTGCCAGCAGCCAAGATAAAATTGCAGGCAGCGGGGGTCCCCTCCACTTT.

The chain links TRBV2 to TRBJ1-1; maybe TRBD1 (5 bases). The germline CDR1 and CDR2 sequences are SNHLY and FYNNEI. V dropped 6 bases and J dropped 0 bases, with 11 bases sitting between them. CDR3 length: 14 amino acids. The CDR3 bases are TGTGCCAGCAGGATACAGGCGGTGAACACTGAAGCTTTCTTT. It specifies CASRIQAVNTEAFF.

The chain links TRBV28 to TRBJ1-1; possibly TRBD1 for D (6 bases). The ends were cut back, 3 bases at V and 5 bases at J, with 16 bases in the middle. This CDR3 is 15 amino acids long. From germline, CDR1 is MDHEN and CDR2 SYDVKM. The CDR3 region is CASSFPGAPGTEAFF. The CDR3 bases are TGTGCCAGCAGTTTCCCAGGGGCGCCGGGAACTGAAGCTTTCTTT. Full variable domain (rest looked up from reference TRBV28 and TRBJ1-1): DVKVTQSSRYLVKRTGEKVFLECVQDMDHENMFWYRQDPGLGLRLIYFSYDVKMKEKGDIPEGYSVSREKKERFSLILESASTNQTSMYLCASSFPGAPGTEAFFGQGTRLTVV.

The CDR3 is CASSEVRNRRGNTEAFF. CDR3 nucleotides: TGTGCCAGCAGTGAAGTTCGAAACCGACGGGGGAACACTGAAGCTTTCTTT. This chain uses TRBV2 with TRBJ1-1; D remains ambiguous. V lost 1 base to trimming and J lost 1 base, with 16 bases between them. CDR1 is SNHLY, CDR2 FYNNEI, per germline. There are 17 residues in the CDR3.

The chain employs TRBV28 and TRBJ1-5, with D unclear. Germline V gene data show CDR1 as MDHEN and CDR2 as SYDVKM. The CDR3 consists of 16 residues. V lost 3 bases to trimming and J lost 0 bases, with 12 bases between them. CDR3 in amino acids: CASSFPRTVSNQPQHF. In nucleotides, the CDR3 is TGTGCCAGCAGTTTTCCCCGGACTGTTAGCAATCAGCCCCAGCATTTT.

The chain recombines TRBV5-6 with TRBJ2-1; no definite D call. Trimming took off 3 bases at V and 6 bases at J, with 7 bases between the two ends. CDR3 length equals 12 residues. Germline CDR1 is SGHDT and CDR2 is YYEEEE. DNA for the CDR3: TGTGCCAGCAGCTCCTACGGCAATGAGCAGTTCTTC. It codes for CASSSYGNEQFF.

The chain joins TRBV3-1 (or the pseudogene TRBV3-2) to TRBJ2-1, with no clear D. The CDR3 covers 11 residues. V lost 3 bases and J lost 9, with 6 bases in between. Germline V lookup: CDR1 LGHDT, CDR2 YNNKEL (reference sequence). Here the CDR3 DNA reads TGTGCCAGCAGCCAGGCTAGTGAGCAGTTCTTC. Protein product: CASSQASEQFF.

The rearrangement joins TRBV18 to TRBJ1-4; D is ambiguous. In germline, CDR1 is KGHSH, CDR2 LQKENI. Trimming took 3 bases from V and 3 from J, leaving 8 bases between them. This CDR3 comprises 14 residues. The CDR3 region has the DNA TGTGCCAGCTCACCGGGCAAATCTAATGAAAAACTGTTTTTT. Translation gives CASSPGKSNEKLFF.

The rearrangement links TRBV6-9 to TRBJ1-1; the match to TRBD1 covers 9 bases. V was clipped by 9 bases and J by 4 bases; unmatched bases: 6. The CDR3 runs 13 residues. The germline V gene encodes CDR1 MNHGY and CDR2 SVAAGI. CDR3 in DNA: TGTGCCAGTCCCGGGACAGGGATCACTGAAGCTTTCTTT. Protein sequence: CASPGTGITEAFF.

This clone was recorded only once. The chain links TRBV12-3 or TRBV12-4 to TRBJ2-7; the D gene is possibly TRBD2 (5 bases). The ends were cut back, 4 bases at V and 9 bases at J, with 13 bases in the middle. This CDR3 has 12 amino acids. CDR3 amino acids: CASSSGNLGQYF. The CDR3 coding sequence is TGTGCCAGCAGTTCGGGGAATTTAGGGCAGTACTTC.